The clone carrying this TCR beta chain is labeled medium-sized (0.01 to 0.1%). Its antigen remains unidentified. Ophthalmopathy not arising within 18 months of follow-up defined hyperthyroidism as stable. Diagnoses were established from clinical symptoms, serum thyroxine, TRAb, thyroid ultrasound and orbital computed tomography. The germline V gene encodes CDR1 SGHTA and CDR2 FQGNSA. The germline V and J ends were trimmed by 0 bases and 4 bases, with 9 bases remaining between them. The CDR3 has 14 residues. The entry originates in a study of Graves' ophthalmopathy and Graves' hyperthyroidism. Findings and caveats of the study: Most expanded clonotypes in thyroid above 0.001 frequency also showed up in blood. From stable hyperthyroidism, ophthalmopathy was separated by a 13-signature model with 85% to 90% sensitivity and less than 82% specificity.

RNA served as the template for amplifying TCR beta CDR3 regions. Following a first-round RT-PCR that used HTBI primers, a second-round multiplex PCR was carried out. Via MiXCR, TCRdb re-called the multiplex PCR reads, giving one row per CDR3 protein. Of approximately 17,000 distinct CDR3 sequences listed, 46% are singletons. This sequence joins TRBV7-2 and TRBJ2-5; D possibly corresponds to TRBD2 (6 bases). The clonotype was recovered from a woman aged 40 to 50 with stable Graves' hyperthyroidism. Sample: peripheral blood. CDR3 DNA sequence: TGTGCCAGCAGCTTAGCGGGAGCGGGAGAGACCCAGTACTTC. Translated: CASSLAGAGETQYF.